Each of the 10 T cell receptor beta chains below was sequenced from the same sample in a study of blood T cell repertoires in COVID-19. Assay: immunoSEQ multiplex PCR; the TCRdb copy retains only in-frame clones and omits some. Altogether 320,000 or so clones are present, roughly 88% being singletons, with the ten largest covering around 5%. The material sequenced was PBMCs or T cells enriched from blood (not recorded which). These TCRs come from a man aged 25 to 40 who had recovered from COVID-19.

The chain joins TRBV29-1 to TRBJ2-1; 7 bases agree with TRBD1. This CDR3 is 12 amino acids long. J lost 5 bases, V lost 6 bases, and 4 bases had no gene match. Looked up from germline, CDR1 is SQVTM and CDR2 is ANQGSEA. The DNA of the CDR3 is TGCAGCGTGGACAGGCGGAACAATGAGCAGTTCTTC. Its translation: CSVDRRNNEQFF.

The chain employs TRBV15 and TRBJ2-7, with D possibly matching TRBD1 (6 bases). The CDR3 is 16 residues long. The V gene lost 5 bases and the J gene lost 0 bases, with 17 bases spanning the gap. Germline CDR1 reads LNHNV; CDR2 reads YYDKDF (reference sequence). The CDR3 nucleotides are TGTGCCACCAGCGGAACTACAGGGTTGAGCTCCTACGAGCAGTACTTC. This translates into CATSGTTGLSSYEQYF.

This sequence joins TRBV28 and TRBJ1-1; TRBD1 aligns across 8 bases. Germline values: CDR1 MDHEN, CDR2 SYDVKM. With V trimmed by 5 bases and J by 1 base, 6 bases remained unmatched. This CDR3 is 15 amino acids long. CDR3 in amino acids: CASSPRTGRNTEAFF. The CDR3 DNA sequence: TGTGCCAGCAGTCCTCGGACAGGGAGGAACACTGAAGCTTTCTTT.

The chain links TRBV5-1 to TRBJ1-6, with TRBD1 as a possible D gene (6 bases). The germline CDR1 and CDR2 sequences are SGHRS and YFSETQ. The CDR3 extends over 15 amino acids. V dropped 4 bases and J dropped 5 bases, with 13 bases sitting between them. CDR3 in DNA: TGCGCCAGCAGCCCTGGACAGTTCGATAATTCACCCCTCCACTTT. Translating it yields CASSPGQFDNSPLHF.

This clone appeared a few times. This chain connects TRBV6-5 to TRBJ2-2; a weak D match, TRBD1 (5 bases). This CDR3 contains 14 residues. V was shortened by 2 bases and J by 7 bases, with 11 bases between the two germline ends. CDR1 is MNHEY, CDR2 SVGAGI, per germline. For the CDR3, the DNA is TGTGCCAGCAGTTACCCGGACAAATACGGGGAGCTGTTTTTT. Translated, it gives CASSYPDKYGELFF.

This chain uses TRBV5-1 with TRBJ1-2, with D possibly TRBD1 on 6 matching bases. The CDR3 runs to 14 residues. Germline V gene lookup returns CDR1 SGHRS and CDR2 YFSETQ. The V and J ends lost 4 bases and 0 bases respectively, with 10 bases between them. CDR3 nucleotide sequence: TGCGCCAGCAGCACCCGGACAGCTAACTATGGCTACACCTTC. The encoded protein is CASSTRTANYGYTF.

The rearrangement links TRBV28 to TRBJ1-1; a possible D gene is TRBD1 (6 bases). Germline CDR1 and CDR2: MDHEN and SYDVKM. This CDR3 spans 17 amino acids. V was trimmed by 5 bases and J by 4 bases, leaving 23 bases between them. The CDR3 DNA is TGTGCCAGCAGTCCATCCACGAGCCAGGGGTATGGCACTGAAGCTTTCTTT. This gives the protein CASSPSTSQGYGTEAFF.

The chain is built from TRBV19 and TRBJ1-5; D is ambiguous. The CDR3 is 14 residues long. The V end lost 2 bases, the J end lost 0 bases, and 5 bases lay between the germline ends. Looked up from germline, CDR1 is LNHDA and CDR2 is SQIVND (reference sequence). CDR3 in amino acids: CASSIPVSNQPQHF. For the CDR3, the DNA is TGTGCCAGTAGTATACCGGTTAGCAATCAGCCCCAGCATTTT.

This chain joins TRBV6-6 and TRBJ1-6; 7 nucleotides align to TRBD1. V gave up 6 bases and J gave up 13 bases; unmatched junction bases: 12. Germline loops: CDR1 MNHNY, CDR2 SVGAGI (reference sequence). The CDR3 contains 14 residues. The CDR3 is CASSQRTTGSPLHF. The CDR3 DNA follows: TGTGCCAGCAGCCAGAGAACGACAGGGTCCCCCCTCCACTTT.

This chain joins TRBV30 and TRBJ1-4; 8 bases agree with TRBD1. Unmatched junction bases numbered 14, after V lost 3 bases and J lost 8 bases. The germline CDR1 and CDR2 sequences are GTSNPN and SVGIG (reference sequence). The CDR3 extends over 16 amino acids. CDR3 DNA: TGTGCCTGGAGGGACGACAGGGGCGGCCTTCGGGAAAAACTGTTTTTT. Protein: CAWRDDRGGLREKLFF.